This T cell receptor (beta chain) was recorded in a study of blood T cell repertoires in COVID-19. Original handling: Reference gene primers were amplified, and this amplification served to estimate nucleated cell counts. Clones were read by immunoSEQ multiplex PCR, and TCRdb kept only the in-frame ones, dropping some. V, J and clone size are taken as reported in that table, and D and trimming were inferred from the DNA itself. The repertoire consists of fewer than 250,000 clones, with around 90% occurring once and the leading ten covering 0.75% to 1%. The CDR3 contains 15 residues. V lost 1 base, J lost 5 bases, and 8 bases stayed unmatched. From germline, CDR1 is SGHRS and CDR2 YFSETQ.

The chain employs TRBV5-1 and TRBJ2-5; TRBD1 matches 7 bases. The sequenced sample consisted of peripheral blood. The TCR originated in a man aged 55 to 70 with COVID-19, enrolled during active disease. The CDR3 DNA reads as TGCGCCAGCAGCTTGCCACAGGGGTCAGGGGAGACCCAGTACTTC. Translation: CASSLPQGSGETQYF.